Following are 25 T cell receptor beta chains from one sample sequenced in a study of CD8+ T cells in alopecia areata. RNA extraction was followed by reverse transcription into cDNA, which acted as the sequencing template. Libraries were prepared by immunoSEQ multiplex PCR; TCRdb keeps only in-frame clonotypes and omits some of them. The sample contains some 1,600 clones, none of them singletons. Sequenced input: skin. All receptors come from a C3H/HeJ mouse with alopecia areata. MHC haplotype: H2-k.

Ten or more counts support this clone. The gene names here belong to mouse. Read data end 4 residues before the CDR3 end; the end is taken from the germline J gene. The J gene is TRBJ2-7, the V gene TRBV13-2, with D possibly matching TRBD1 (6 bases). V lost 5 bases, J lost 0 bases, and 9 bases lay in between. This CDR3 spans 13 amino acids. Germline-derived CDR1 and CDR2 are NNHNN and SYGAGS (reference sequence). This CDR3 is CASGGQISYEQYF. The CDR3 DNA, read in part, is TGTGCCAGCGGGGGACAAATCTCCTAT.

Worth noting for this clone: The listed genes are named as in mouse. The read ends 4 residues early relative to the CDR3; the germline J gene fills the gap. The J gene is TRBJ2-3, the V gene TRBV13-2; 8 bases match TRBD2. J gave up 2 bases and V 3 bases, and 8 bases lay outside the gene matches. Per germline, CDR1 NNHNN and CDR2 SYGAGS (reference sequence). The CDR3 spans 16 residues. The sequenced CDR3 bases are TGTGCCAGCGGTGGCCGGGGCTGGGGGGATGCAGAA. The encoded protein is CASGGRGWGDAE. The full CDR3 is CASGGRGWGDAETLYF.

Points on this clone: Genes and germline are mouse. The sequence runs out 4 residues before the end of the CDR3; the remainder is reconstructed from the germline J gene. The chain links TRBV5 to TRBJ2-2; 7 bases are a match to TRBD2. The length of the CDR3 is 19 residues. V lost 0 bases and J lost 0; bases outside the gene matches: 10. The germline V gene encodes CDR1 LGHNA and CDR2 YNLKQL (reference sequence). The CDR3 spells CASSQEIGGWRANTGQLYF. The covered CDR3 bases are TGTGCCAGCAGCCAAGAGATTGGGGGGTGGAGGGCAAACACCGGG.

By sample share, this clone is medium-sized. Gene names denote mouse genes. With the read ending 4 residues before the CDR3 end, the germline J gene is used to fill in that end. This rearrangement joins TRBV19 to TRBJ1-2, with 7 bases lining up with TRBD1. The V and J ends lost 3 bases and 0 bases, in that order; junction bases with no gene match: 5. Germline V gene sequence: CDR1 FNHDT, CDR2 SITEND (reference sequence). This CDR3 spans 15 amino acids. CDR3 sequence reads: CASSTTGTANSDYTF. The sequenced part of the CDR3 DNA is TGTGCCAGCAGTACCACCGGGACAGCAAACTCC.

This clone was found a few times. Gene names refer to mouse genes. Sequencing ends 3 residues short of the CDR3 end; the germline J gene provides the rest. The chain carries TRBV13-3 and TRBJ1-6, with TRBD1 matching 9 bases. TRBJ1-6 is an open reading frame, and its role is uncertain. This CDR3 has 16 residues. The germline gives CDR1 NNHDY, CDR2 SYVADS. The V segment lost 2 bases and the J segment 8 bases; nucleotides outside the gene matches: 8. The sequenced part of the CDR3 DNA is TGTGCCAGCAGTGAGATGACAGGGGGAAGGGATTCGCCC. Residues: CASSEMTGGRDSP. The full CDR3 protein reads CASSEMTGGRDSPLYF.

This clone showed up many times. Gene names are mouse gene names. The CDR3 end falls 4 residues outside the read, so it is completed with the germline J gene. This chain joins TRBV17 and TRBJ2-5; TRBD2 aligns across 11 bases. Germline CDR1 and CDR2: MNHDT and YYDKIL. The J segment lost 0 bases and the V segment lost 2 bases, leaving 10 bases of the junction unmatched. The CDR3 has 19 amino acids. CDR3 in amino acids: CASSRMGGTGGLNQDTQYF. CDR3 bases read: TGTGCTAGCAGTAGAATGGGGGGGACTGGGGGCCTTAACCAAGAC.

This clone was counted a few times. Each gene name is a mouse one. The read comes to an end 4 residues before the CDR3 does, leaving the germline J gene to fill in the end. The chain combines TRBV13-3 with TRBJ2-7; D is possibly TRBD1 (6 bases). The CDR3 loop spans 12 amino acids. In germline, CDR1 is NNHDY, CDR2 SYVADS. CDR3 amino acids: CASSDDRDEQYF. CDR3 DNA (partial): TGTGCCAGCAGTGATGACAGGGAT.

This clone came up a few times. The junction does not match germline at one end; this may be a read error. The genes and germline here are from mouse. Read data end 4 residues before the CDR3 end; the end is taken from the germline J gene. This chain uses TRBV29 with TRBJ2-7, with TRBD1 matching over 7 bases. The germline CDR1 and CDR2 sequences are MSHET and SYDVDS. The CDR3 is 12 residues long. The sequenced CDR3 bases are TGTGCCAGCAGTGGCAGGGGGTAT. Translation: CASSGRGY. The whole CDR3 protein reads CASSGRGYEQYF.

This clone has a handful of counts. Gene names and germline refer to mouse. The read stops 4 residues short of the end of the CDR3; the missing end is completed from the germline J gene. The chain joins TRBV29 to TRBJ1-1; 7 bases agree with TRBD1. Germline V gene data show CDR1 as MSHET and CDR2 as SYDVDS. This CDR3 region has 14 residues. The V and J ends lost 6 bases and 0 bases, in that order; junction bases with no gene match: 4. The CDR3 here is CASSPGQANTEVFF. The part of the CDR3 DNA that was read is TGTGCTAGCAGCCCTGGACAGGCAAACACA.

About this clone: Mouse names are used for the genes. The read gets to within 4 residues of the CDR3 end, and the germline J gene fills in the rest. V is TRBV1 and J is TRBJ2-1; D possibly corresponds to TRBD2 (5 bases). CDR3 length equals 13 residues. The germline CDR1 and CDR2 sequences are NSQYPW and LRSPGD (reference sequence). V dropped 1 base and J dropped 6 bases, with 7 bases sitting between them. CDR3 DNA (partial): TGCACCTGCAGTGCAGCTGGGAGTGCT. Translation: CTCSAAGSA. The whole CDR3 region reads CTCSAAGSAEQFF.

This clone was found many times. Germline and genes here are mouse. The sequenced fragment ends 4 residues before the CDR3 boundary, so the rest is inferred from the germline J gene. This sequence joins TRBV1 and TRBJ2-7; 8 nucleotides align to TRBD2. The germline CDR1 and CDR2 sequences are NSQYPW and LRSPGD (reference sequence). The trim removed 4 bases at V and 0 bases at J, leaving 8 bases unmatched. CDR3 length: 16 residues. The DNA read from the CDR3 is TGCACCTGCAGTGAACCACACTGGGGGAGCTCCTAT. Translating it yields CTCSEPHWGSSY. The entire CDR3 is CTCSEPHWGSSYEQYF.

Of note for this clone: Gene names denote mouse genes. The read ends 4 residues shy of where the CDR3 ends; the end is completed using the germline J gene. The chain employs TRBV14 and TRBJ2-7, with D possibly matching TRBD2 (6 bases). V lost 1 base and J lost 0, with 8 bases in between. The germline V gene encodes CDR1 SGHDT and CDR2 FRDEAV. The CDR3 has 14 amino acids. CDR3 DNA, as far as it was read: TGTGCCAGCAGTTTCCTGGGGAGCTCCTAT. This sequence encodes CASSFLGSSY. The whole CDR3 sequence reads CASSFLGSSYEQYF.

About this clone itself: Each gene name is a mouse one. CDR3 loop: CAWSLAWGLYEQYF. The covered CDR3 bases are TGTGCCTGGAGTCTAGCCTGGGGCCTTTAT. The gene calls are TRBV31 and TRBJ2-7; tentatively, D is TRBD2 (6 bases). The read falls 4 residues short of the CDR3 end, and the missing part is taken from the germline J gene. The CDR3 runs 14 residues. Looked up from germline, CDR1 is GKSSPN and CDR2 is SITVG.

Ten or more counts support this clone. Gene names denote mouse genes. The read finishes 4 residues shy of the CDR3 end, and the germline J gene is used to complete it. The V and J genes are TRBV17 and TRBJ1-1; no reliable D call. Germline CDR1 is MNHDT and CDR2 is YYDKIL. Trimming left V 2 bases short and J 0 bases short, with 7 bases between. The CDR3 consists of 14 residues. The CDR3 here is CASSRRQSNTEVFF. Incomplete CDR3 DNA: TGTGCTAGCAGTAGACGACAATCAAACACA.

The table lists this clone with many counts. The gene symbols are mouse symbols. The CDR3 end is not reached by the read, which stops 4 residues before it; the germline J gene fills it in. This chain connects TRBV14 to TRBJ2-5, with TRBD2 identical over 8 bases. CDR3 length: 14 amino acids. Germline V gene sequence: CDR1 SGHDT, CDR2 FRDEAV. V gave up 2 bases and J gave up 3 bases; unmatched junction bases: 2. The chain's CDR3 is CASSLLGAQDTQYF. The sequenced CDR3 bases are TGTGCCAGCAGTTTACTGGGGGCGCAAGAC.

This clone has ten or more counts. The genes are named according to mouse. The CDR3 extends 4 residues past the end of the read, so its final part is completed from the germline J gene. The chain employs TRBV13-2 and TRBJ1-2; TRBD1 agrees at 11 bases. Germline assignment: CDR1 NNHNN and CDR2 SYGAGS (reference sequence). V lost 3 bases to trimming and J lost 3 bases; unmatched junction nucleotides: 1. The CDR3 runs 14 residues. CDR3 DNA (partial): TGTGCCAGCGGTGGGACAGGGGGCGACTCC. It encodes CASGGTGGDS. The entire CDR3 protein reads CASGGTGGDSDYTF.

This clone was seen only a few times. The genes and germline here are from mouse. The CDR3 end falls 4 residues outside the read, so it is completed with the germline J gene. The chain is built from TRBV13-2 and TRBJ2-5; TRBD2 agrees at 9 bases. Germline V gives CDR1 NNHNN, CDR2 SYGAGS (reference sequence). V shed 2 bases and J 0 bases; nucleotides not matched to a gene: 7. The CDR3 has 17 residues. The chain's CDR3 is CASGEPDWGFNQDTQYF. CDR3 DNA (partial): TGTGCCAGCGGTGAGCCCGACTGGGGGTTTAACCAAGAC.

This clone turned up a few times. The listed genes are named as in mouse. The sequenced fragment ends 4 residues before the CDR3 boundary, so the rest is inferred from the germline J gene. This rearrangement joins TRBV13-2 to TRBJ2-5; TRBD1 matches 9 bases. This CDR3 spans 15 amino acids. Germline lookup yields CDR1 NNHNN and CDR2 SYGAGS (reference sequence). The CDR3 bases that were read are TGTGCCAGCGGTGATGCAAGGACAGGGGAAGAC. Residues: CASGDARTGED. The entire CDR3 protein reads CASGDARTGEDTQYF.

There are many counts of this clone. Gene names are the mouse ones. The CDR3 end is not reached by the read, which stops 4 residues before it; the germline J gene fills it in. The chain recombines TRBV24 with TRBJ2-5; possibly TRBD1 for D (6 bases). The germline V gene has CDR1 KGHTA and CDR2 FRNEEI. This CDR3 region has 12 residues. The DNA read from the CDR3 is TGTGCCAGCAGTCTACAGGGAGAC. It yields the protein CASSLQGD. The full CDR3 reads CASSLQGDTQYF.

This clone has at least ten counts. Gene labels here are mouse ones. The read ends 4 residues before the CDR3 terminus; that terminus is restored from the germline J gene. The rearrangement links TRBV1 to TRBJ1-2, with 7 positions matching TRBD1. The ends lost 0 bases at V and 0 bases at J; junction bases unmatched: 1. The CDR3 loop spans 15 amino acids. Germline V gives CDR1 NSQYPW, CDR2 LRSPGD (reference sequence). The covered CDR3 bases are TGCACCTGCAGTGCAGATCAGGGGGCAAACTCC. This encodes CTCSADQGANS. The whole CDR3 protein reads CTCSADQGANSDYTF.

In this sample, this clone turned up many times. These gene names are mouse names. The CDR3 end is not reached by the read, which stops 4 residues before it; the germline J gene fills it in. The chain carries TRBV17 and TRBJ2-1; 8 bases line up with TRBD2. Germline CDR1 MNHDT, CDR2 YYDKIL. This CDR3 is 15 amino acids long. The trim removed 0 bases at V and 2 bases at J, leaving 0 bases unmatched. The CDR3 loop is CASSRDWGDYAEQFF. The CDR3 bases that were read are TGTGCTAGCAGTAGAGACTGGGGGGACTATGCT.

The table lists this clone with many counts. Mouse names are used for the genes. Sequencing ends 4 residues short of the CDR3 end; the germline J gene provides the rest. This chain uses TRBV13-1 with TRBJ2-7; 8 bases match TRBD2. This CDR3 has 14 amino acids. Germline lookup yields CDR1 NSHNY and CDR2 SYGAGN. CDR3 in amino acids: CASSPLGVPYEQYF. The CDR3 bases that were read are TGTGCCAGCAGCCCACTGGGGGTACCGTAT.

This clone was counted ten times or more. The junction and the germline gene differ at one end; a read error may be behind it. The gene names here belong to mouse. The CDR3 here is CASSMGGYAEQFF. The covered CDR3 bases are TGTGCCAGCAGTATGGGGGGCTATGCT. The V gene is TRBV29, the J gene TRBJ2-1, with TRBD2 matching 7 bases. The read ends 4 residues early relative to the CDR3; the germline J gene fills the gap. This CDR3 has 13 residues. The germline gives CDR1 MSHET, CDR2 SYDVDS.

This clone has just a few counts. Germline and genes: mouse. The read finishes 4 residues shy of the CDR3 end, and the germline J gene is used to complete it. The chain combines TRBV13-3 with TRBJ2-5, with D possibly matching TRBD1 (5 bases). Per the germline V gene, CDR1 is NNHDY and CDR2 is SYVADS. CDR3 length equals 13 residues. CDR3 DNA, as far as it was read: TGTGCCAGCAGTGACAGGGCAAAAGAC. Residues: CASSDRAKD. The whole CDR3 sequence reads CASSDRAKDTQYF.

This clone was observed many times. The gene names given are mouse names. The CDR3 sequence is CASSPTPGQDSYNSPLYF. The sequenced CDR3 bases are TGTGCCAGCTCTCCCACCCCGGGACAGGATTCCTATAATTCGCCC. This rearrangement joins TRBV12-1 to TRBJ1-6, with 8 bases fitting TRBD1. The read stops 3 residues short of the end of the CDR3; the missing end is completed from the germline J gene. TRBJ1-6 is placed among ORFs of uncertain function. Germline assignment: CDR1 SGHSN and CDR2 HYEKVE. The trim removed 2 bases at V and 0 bases at J, leaving 8 bases unmatched. CDR3 size: 18 residues.